These T cell receptor beta chains were read from a single sample in a study of human T cells and chemical hapten exposure. TCRdb reanalysed the RACE reads using MiXCR and keeps one entry per CDR3 protein. Of about 84,000 distinct CDR3 sequences in the sample, about 9.4% were seen once. Sequencing was performed on whole blood, taken in connection with sensitization to the hapten diphenylcyclopropenone (DPC). All receptors derive from a woman aged 30 to 39 with alopecia areata. Some clones in this sample may be carry-over from other donors' samples. Both conserved end residues are part of each CDR3. A D gene is named only where the DNA matches it firmly. Not every row has a clone size; where given, it reads once, few, many or a size class.

TRBJ2-1 | . | . | TRBV6-1 | TGTGCCAGCAGTGAAAAGTCAGGAACAGGACTCTACAATGAGCAGTTCTTC | CASSEKSGTGLYNEQFF
TRBJ1-4 | TRBD1 | few | TRBV25-1 | TGTGCCAGCTCTTTGGCTACAGGGGGTAATGAAAAACTGTTTTTT | CASSLATGGNEKLFF
TRBJ2-5 | . | many | TRBV19 | TGTGCCAGTAGTCCCCGCAACAACCAAGAGACCCAGTACTTC | CASSPRNNQETQYF
TRBJ2-1 | . | few | TRBV6-6 | TGTGCCAGCAGGGATTATAGGGGAGGCGGGGATGAGCAGTTCTTC | CASRDYRGGGDEQFF
TRBJ2-1 | TRBD2 | many | TRBV20-1 | TGCAGTGCTAGAGCCCCGACTAGCGGCCATAGATACAATGAGCAGTTCTTC | CSARAPTSGHRYNEQFF
TRBJ2-6 | TRBD1 | many | TRBV6-5 | TGTGCCAGCAGTCGGGACAGGAACTCTGGGGCCAACGTCCTGACTTTC | CASSRDRNSGANVLTF
TRBJ1-2 | . | . | TRBV28 | TGTGCCAGCACTAGGGGTTCCCGGGACTATGGCTTCACCTTC | CASTRGSRDYGFTF
TRBJ2-5 | . | few | TRBV18 | TGTGCCAGCTCACCACCGAATACCCAAGAGACCCAGTACTTC | CASSPPNTQETQYF
TRBJ2-6 | TRBD1 | . | TRBV29-1 | TGCAGCGCTCTGACAGGGGCTGGGGCCAACGTCCTGACTTTC | CSALTGAGANVLTF
TRBJ1-4 | . | few | TRBV5-1 | TGCGCCAGCAGGGGTGCAACTAATGAAAAACTGTTTTTT | CASRGATNEKLFF
TRBJ2-7 | TRBD1 | many | TRBV5-1 | TGCGCCAGCCGCCAACTATCCGGGACAGCAACCCCGTACGAGCAGTACTTC | CASRQLSGTATPYEQYF
TRBJ1-2 | . | many | TRBV7-2 | TGTGCCAGCAGCTTAGGATCCTATGGCTACACCTTC | CASSLGSYGYTF
TRBJ2-5 | . | many | TRBV10-3 | TGTGCCGCCAGCCCCCAGGTGGGGGTGTGGGAGACCCAGTACTTC | CAASPQVGVWETQYF
TRBJ1-5 | . | . | TRBV29-1 | TGCAGCGTTGGCTTGGATACGCAGCATTTT | CSVGLDTQHF
TRBJ2-3 | . | . | TRBV29-1 | TGCAGCGTTGCTTCAGATACGCAGTATTTT | CSVASDTQYF
TRBJ2-5 | TRBD2 | many | TRBV10-3 | TGTGCCATCAGTGAAACTAGACTAGCGGGAGACGGACGTAGAGAGACCCAGTACTTC | CAISETRLAGDGRRETQYF
TRBJ2-7 | . | . | TRBV21-1 | TGTGCCAGCAGTTTCGAACAAGGGCCCACTTCCTACGAGCAGTACTTC | CASSFEQGPTSYEQYF
TRBJ1-4 | . | many | TRBV6-5 | TGTGCCAGCAGATACGGGGGGCTGGGGGAAAAACTGTTTTTT | CASRYGGLGEKLFF
TRBJ1-2 | . | many | TRBV6-2/TRBV6-3 | TGTGCCAGCGCCAGCGGCAGCAAGGCCCCCTATGGCTACACCTTC | CASASGSKAPYGYTF
TRBJ1-4 | . | few | TRBV7-2 | TGTGCCAGCAGCTTCGATATAACGGAAAAACTGTTTTTT | CASSFDITEKLFF
TRBJ2-3 | TRBD2 | many | TRBV6-2/TRBV6-3 | TGTGCCAGCAGTGGACTAGTGGGCTACACAGATACGCAGTATTTT | CASSGLVGYTDTQYF
TRBJ2-7 | . | . | TRBV29-1 | TGCAGCGTTGGCAGGAGCTCCTACGAGCAGTACTTC | CSVGRSSYEQYF
TRBJ2-3 | . | many | TRBV11-2 | TGTGCCAGCAGCTTAGTGCCCCCCGGGCATTATACGCAGTATTTT | CASSLVPPGHYTQYF
TRBJ2-2 | . | many | TRBV11-3 | TGTGCCAGCAGCTTCGATCGGTCGGGCCCCGGGGAGCTGTTTTTT | CASSFDRSGPGELFF
TRBJ1-5 | TRBD1 | few | TRBV6-2/TRBV6-3 | TGTGCCAGCAGTAACCCCGACAGGGGCAATCAGCCCCAGCATTTT | CASSNPDRGNQPQHF
TRBJ2-7 | . | many | TRBV28 | TGTGCCAGCAGTTTATTCCGGGGGACGTACGAGCAGTACTTC | CASSLFRGTYEQYF
TRBJ2-7 | . | many | TRBV7-9 | TGTGCCAGCAGCCCGGGGGGCAGTGCCTACGAGCAGTACTTC | CASSPGGSAYEQYF